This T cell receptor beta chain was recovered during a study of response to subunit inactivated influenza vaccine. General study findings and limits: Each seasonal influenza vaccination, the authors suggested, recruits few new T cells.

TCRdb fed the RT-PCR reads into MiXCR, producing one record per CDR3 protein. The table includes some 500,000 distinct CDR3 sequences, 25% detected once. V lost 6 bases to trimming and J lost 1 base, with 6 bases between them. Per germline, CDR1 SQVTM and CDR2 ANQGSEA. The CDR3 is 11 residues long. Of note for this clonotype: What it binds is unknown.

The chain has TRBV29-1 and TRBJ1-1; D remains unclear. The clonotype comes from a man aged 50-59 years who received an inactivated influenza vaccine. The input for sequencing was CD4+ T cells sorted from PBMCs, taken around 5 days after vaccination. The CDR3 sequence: CSVSWNTEAFF. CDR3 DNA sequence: TGCAGCGTCTCCTGGAACACTGAAGCTTTCTTT.